These 24 T cell receptor beta chains were sequenced from one sample in a study of blood T cell repertoires in COVID-19. Sequenced by immunoSEQ multiplex PCR; TCRdb stores in-frame clones only, minus some. The top ten hold 2.5% to 3.5% of the sample, which has 300,000 to 350,000 clones, 85% to 90% seen once. Sequencing was done on a sample of peripheral blood. The receptors stem from a woman aged 25 to 45 with COVID-19, enrolled during active disease.

This clone was seen more than once but under ten times. This chain links TRBV29-1 with TRBJ2-2; TRBD2 agrees at 14 bases. The germline V gene encodes CDR1 SQVTM and CDR2 ANQGSEA. The CDR3 is 20 amino acids. V lost 4 bases to trimming and J lost 4 bases; unmatched junction nucleotides: 17. CDR3 sequence reads: CSVGKGLGLAGDKGTGELFF. The DNA for the CDR3 is TGCAGCGTTGGCAAAGGATTGGGACTAGCGGGAGATAAGGGCACCGGGGAGCTGTTTTTT.

The chain carries TRBV11-3 and TRBJ2-7; 7 bases fit TRBD1. Germline CDR1 is SGHNT and CDR2 is YENEEA. The CDR3 extends over 13 amino acids. Trimming took 5 bases from V and 2 from J; bases not matched to a gene: 3. This CDR3 is CASSIGTAYEQYF. For the CDR3, the DNA is TGTGCCAGCAGCATCGGGACAGCCTACGAGCAGTACTTC.

This chain connects TRBV11-2 to TRBJ2-7; 11 bases map to TRBD2. This CDR3 is 16 amino acids long. Germline V gene sequence: CDR1 SGHAT, CDR2 FQNNGV. Unmatched junction bases numbered 10, after V lost 5 bases and J lost 4 bases. The CDR3 DNA reads TGTGCCAGCAGCAAAAGGCTAGCGGGAGGCGGGTACGAGCAGTACTTC. Translation: CASSKRLAGGGYEQYF. Using reference TRBV11-2 and TRBJ2-7 for the parts outside the CDR3, the full variable domain is EAGVAQSPRYKIIEKRQSVAFWCNPISGHATLYWYQQILGQGPKLLIQFQNNGVVDDSQLPKDRFSAERLKGVDSTLKIQPAKLEDSAVYLCASSKRLAGGGYEQYFGPGTRLTVT.

The J gene is TRBJ2-7, the V gene TRBV29-1, with D possibly TRBD2 on 6 matching bases. The CDR3 runs to 15 residues. Germline V gives CDR1 SQVTM, CDR2 ANQGSEA. Trimming removed 3 bases at V and 7 bases at J, with 22 bases between. The CDR3 protein is CSVDSPVGGYEEQYF. The DNA for the CDR3 is TGCAGCGTTGATAGTCCCGTGGGGGGATATGAAGAGCAGTACTTC.

This rearrangement joins TRBV7-3 to TRBJ2-3; 7 nucleotides line up with TRBD1. CDR1 is SGHTA, CDR2 FQGTGA, per germline. The junction had 0 bases not matched to a gene; V was cut back by 2 bases and J by 1 base. The CDR3 is made up of 14 amino acids. The CDR3 region is CASSLGTGTDTQYF. The CDR3 coding sequence is TGTGCCAGCAGCTTAGGGACAGGCACAGATACGCAGTATTTT.

The chain links TRBV4-1 to TRBJ2-1, with 8 bases lining up with TRBD2. The germline gives CDR1 MGHRA, CDR2 YSYEKL. The CDR3 extends over 16 amino acids. After removal of 0 bases from V and 2 bases from J, the junction contained 3 bases not matched to a gene. The CDR3 sequence: CASSQDQRETYNEQFF. In DNA, the CDR3 is TGCGCCAGCAGCCAAGATCAGCGGGAGACCTACAATGAGCAGTTCTTC.

The J gene is TRBJ2-3, the V gene TRBV24-1, with a weak D call TRBD2 (6 bases). Germline V gene lookup returns CDR1 KGHDR and CDR2 SFDVKD. Trimming removed 3 bases from V and 5 bases from J, with 17 bases in between. The CDR3 contains 16 residues. The CDR3 sequence is CATSDEGGVSGDTQYF. CDR3 nucleotide sequence: TGTGCCACCAGTGATGAAGGAGGGGTGAGTGGAGATACGCAGTATTTT.

The V call is TRBV28, the J call TRBJ1-2; a possible D gene is TRBD1 (5 bases). Germline CDR1 reads MDHEN; CDR2 reads SYDVKM. V lost 6 bases, J lost 6 bases, and 23 bases lay in between. CDR3 size: 16 residues. Written as DNA, the CDR3 is TGTGCCAGCAGGCGTCACACGGGGGGTTTCCCAAATGGCTACACCTTC. Translated: CASRRHTGGFPNGYTF.

This chain connects TRBV3-1 (or the pseudogene TRBV3-2) to TRBJ2-7; D possibly corresponds to TRBD2 (6 bases). This CDR3 spans 15 amino acids. The ends were cut back, 1 base at V and 5 bases at J, with 15 bases in the middle. Germline CDR1 reads LGHDT; CDR2 reads YNNKEL (reference sequence). Written as DNA, the CDR3 is TGTGCCAGCAGCCAAGTATTGCGGGGTTTAGACGAGCAGTACTTC. Its protein is CASSQVLRGLDEQYF.

The chain joins TRBV6-1 to TRBJ2-7; 16 nucleotides align to TRBD2. CDR3 length: 15 residues. V gave up 0 bases and J gave up 11 bases; unmatched junction bases: 4. Germline assignment: CDR1 MNHNS and CDR2 SASEGT. This CDR3 is CASSEAGLAGGQEYF. The CDR3 coding sequence is TGTGCCAGCAGTGAAGCGGGACTAGCGGGAGGGCAGGAGTACTTC.

J is TRBJ1-1 and V is TRBV12-3 or TRBV12-4; D is possibly TRBD1 (6 bases). The CDR3 contains 13 residues. The germline V and J ends were trimmed by 6 bases and 3 bases, with 11 bases remaining between them. CDR3 nucleotides: TGTGCCAGCAGCCGGAACAGGGACACTGAAGCTTTCTTT. It translates to CASSRNRDTEAFF.

The rearrangement links TRBV5-6 to TRBJ2-5, with 14 nucleotides matching TRBD2. Germline V gives CDR1 SGHDT, CDR2 YYEEEE. CDR3 length: 19 residues. The trim removed 4 bases at V and 4 bases at J, leaving 15 bases unmatched. Here the CDR3 DNA reads TGTGCCAGCAGCACGCGGCCGGGACTAGCGGGAGTTAAGCGAGAGACCCAGTACTTC. It translates to CASSTRPGLAGVKRETQYF.

The chain joins TRBV6-4 to TRBJ1-2; 9 bases align to TRBD1. This CDR3 has 16 amino acids. V shed 6 bases, J shed 8 bases, and the junction held 16 bases outside the gene matches. Germline V gene data show CDR1 as MRHNA and CDR2 as SNTAGT. The CDR3 protein is CASSHGQGLKRSGYTF. The DNA of the CDR3 is TGTGCCAGCAGCCACGGACAGGGGCTCAAGAGATCCGGCTACACCTTC.

The rearrangement uses TRBV28 and TRBJ2-1; 9 bases are a match to TRBD2. The CDR3 sequence is 14 residues long. V gave up 5 bases and J gave up 4 bases; unmatched junction bases: 3. The germline V gene encodes CDR1 MDHEN and CDR2 SYDVKM. This CDR3 is CASSISGSYNEQFF. The CDR3 region has the DNA TGTGCCAGCAGTATTAGCGGGAGTTACAATGAGCAGTTCTTC.

This clone was seen once. The V and J genes are TRBV2 and TRBJ2-2; possible D gene TRBD1, 6 bases. Germline values: CDR1 SNHLY, CDR2 FYNNEI. V was trimmed by 6 bases and J by 1 base, leaving 12 bases between them. The CDR3 length is 15 residues. CDR3 region: CASRVDRRNTGELFF. CDR3 nucleotide sequence: TGTGCCAGCAGGGTTGACAGGCGGAACACCGGGGAGCTGTTTTTT.

The CDR3 is CASSLAEEMNTEAFF. In DNA, the CDR3 is TGTGCCAGCAGCTTGGCCGAGGAAATGAACACTGAAGCTTTCTTT. The chain couples TRBV5-4 to TRBJ1-1; D call uncertain. Germline-derived CDR1 and CDR2 are SGHNT and YYREEE (reference sequence). V was cut by 0 bases and J by 0 bases, with 9 bases left in between. This CDR3 spans 15 amino acids.

The chain's CDR3 is CASSSMTGDWAKNIQYF. CDR3 coding DNA: TGCGCCAGCAGTTCTATGACAGGGGATTGGGCCAAAAACATTCAGTACTTC. The gene calls are TRBV5-1 and TRBJ2-4; TRBD1 aligns across 8 bases. After removal of 5 bases from V and 1 base from J, the junction contained 11 bases not matched to a gene. The CDR3 totals 17 residues. Germline CDR1 reads SGHRS; CDR2 reads YFSETQ.

The CDR3 nucleotides read TGTGCCAGCAGCTTGCAGGGTTGGTCCTACAATGAGCAGTTCTTC. Its translation is CASSLQGWSYNEQFF. The chain has TRBV5-8 and TRBJ2-1; tentative D call: TRBD1 (5 bases). V was cut by 1 base and J by 1 base, with 9 bases left in between. Per the germline V gene, CDR1 is SGHTS and CDR2 is YDEGEE. This CDR3 comprises 15 residues.

The chain uses TRBV18 and TRBJ2-7, with 10 bases matching TRBD1. The V and J ends lost 4 bases and 2 bases, in that order; junction bases with no gene match: 5. This CDR3 contains 15 residues. Germline lookup yields CDR1 KGHSH and CDR2 LQKENI. The CDR3 DNA follows: TGTGCCAGCTCACTGGGGACAGGGGTAGCCTACGAGCAGTACTTC. It codes for CASSLGTGVAYEQYF.

This clone was picked up many times. V and J are TRBV7-9 and TRBJ2-7, with 7 bases lining up with TRBD1. The CDR3 covers 14 residues. Trimming removed 5 bases from V and 6 bases from J; junction bases left unmatched: 10. The germline gives CDR1 SEHNR, CDR2 FQNEAQ (reference sequence). The CDR3 sequence is CASSRQGQKGEQYF. CDR3 DNA sequence: TGTGCCAGCAGCCGACAGGGTCAAAAGGGCGAGCAGTACTTC. Drawing the rest from reference TRBV7-9 and TRBJ2-7, the complete variable domain is DTGVSQNPRHKITKRGQNVTFRCDPISEHNRLYWYRQTLGQGPEFLTYFQNEAQLEKSRLLSDRFSAERPKGSFSTLEIQRTEQGDSAMYLCASSRQGQKGEQYFGPGTRLTVT.

This chain links TRBV12-5 with TRBJ2-3; 11 nucleotides match TRBD2. Per the germline V gene, CDR1 is LGHNT and CDR2 is FRNRAP. The CDR3 has 17 residues. V lost 3 bases to trimming and J lost 4 bases; unmatched junction nucleotides: 9. The CDR3 coding sequence is TGTGCTAGTGGTTTACCGGTCCTAGCGGGAGGATCAGATACGCAGTATTTT. This codes for CASGLPVLAGGSDTQYF. Together with reference TRBV12-5 and TRBJ2-3, the CDR3 gives the full variable domain: DARVTQTPRHKVTEMGQEVTMRCQPILGHNTVFWYRQTMMQGLELLAYFRNRAPLDDSGMPKDRFSAEMPDATLATLKIQPSEPRDSAVYFCASGLPVLAGGSDTQYFGPGTRLTVL.

V usage is TRBV9 and J usage is TRBJ2-3; D gene uncertain. Germline V lookup: CDR1 SGDLS, CDR2 YYNGEE. V lost 0 bases and J lost 2, with 10 bases in between. The CDR3 sequence is 15 residues long. The DNA for the CDR3 is TGTGCCAGCAGCGTAGGGGTTGGGCCCACAGATACGCAGTATTTT. Its translation: CASSVGVGPTDTQYF. The entire variable domain, with the rest obtained from reference TRBV9 and TRBJ2-3, is as follows: DSGVTQTPKHLITATGQRVTLRCSPRSGDLSVYWYQQSLDQGLQFLIQYYNGEERAKGNILERFSAQQFPDLHSELNLSSLELGDSALYFCASSVGVGPTDTQYFGPGTRLTVL.

The chain combines TRBV6-4 with TRBJ2-6, with a weak D call TRBD1 (6 bases). The CDR3 consists of 15 residues. Germline-derived CDR1 and CDR2 are MRHNA and SNTAGT. With 6 bases removed from V and 2 bases from J, the gap between germline ends came to 11 bases. The CDR3, as DNA: TGTGCCAGCAGCAGGGGTACGGCTGGGGCCAACGTCCTGACTTTC. Protein sequence: CASSRGTAGANVLTF.

The chain links TRBV11-3 to TRBJ2-1, with D possibly being TRBD2 (5 bases). The V gene's germline CDR1 is SGHNT and CDR2 YENEEA. Trimming took 3 bases from V and 9 from J, leaving 15 bases between them. The CDR3 spans 14 residues. CDR3 nucleotide sequence: TGTGCCAGCAGCTTGGGCGGGTCTCCCACTGAGCAGTTCTTC. Translation: CASSLGGSPTEQFF.